The source of this TCR beta chain is a study of T cell changes during pregnancy in multiple sclerosis. From germline, CDR1 is LNHDA and CDR2 SQIVND (reference sequence). The CDR3 totals 15 residues. V gave up 8 bases and J gave up 2 bases; unmatched junction bases: 7. TCRdb's copy holds only in-frame clones and misses some; the assay was immunoSEQ multiplex PCR. The data show 30,000 or so clones, about 93% seen once. The sequence came from a female donor with multiple sclerosis, enrolled in a pregnancy study. Sequences were derived from CD4+ T cells from peripheral blood mononuclear cells, sampled after pregnancy. V is TRBV19 and J is TRBJ1-4; 8 positions agree with TRBD1. Here the CDR3 reads CASLSQGATNEKLFF. The CDR3 bases are TGTGCCAGTCTCTCCCAGGGGGCGACTAATGAAAAACTGTTTTTT.